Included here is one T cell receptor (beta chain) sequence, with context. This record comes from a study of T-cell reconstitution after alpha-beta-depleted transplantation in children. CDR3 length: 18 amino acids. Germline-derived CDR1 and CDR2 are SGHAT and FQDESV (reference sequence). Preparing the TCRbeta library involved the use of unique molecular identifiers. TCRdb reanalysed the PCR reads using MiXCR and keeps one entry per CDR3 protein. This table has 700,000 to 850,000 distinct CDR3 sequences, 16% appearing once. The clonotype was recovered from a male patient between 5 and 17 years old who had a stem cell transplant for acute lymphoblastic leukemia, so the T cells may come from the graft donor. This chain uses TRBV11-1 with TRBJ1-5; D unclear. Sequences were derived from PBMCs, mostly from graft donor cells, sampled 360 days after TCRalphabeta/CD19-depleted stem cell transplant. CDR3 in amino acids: CTISLAQSEGNSNQPQHF. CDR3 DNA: TGTACCATCAGTTTAGCGCAATCTGAGGGAAATAGCAATCAGCCCCAGCATTTT. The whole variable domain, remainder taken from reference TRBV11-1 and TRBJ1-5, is EAEVAQSPRYKITEKSQAVAFWCDPISGHATLYWYRQILGQGPELLVQFQDESVVDDSQLPKDRFSAERLKGVDSTLKIQPAELGDSAMYLCTISLAQSEGNSNQPQHFGDGTRLSIL.